Listed below are T cell receptor beta chains from one sample, sequenced in a study of CD8 T cells in ankylosing spondylitis. TCRdb fed the 5' RACE reads into MiXCR, producing one record per CDR3 protein. The sample has 250,000 or so distinct CDR3 sequences, about a sixth seen once. Sequencing was carried out using blood, either unsorted or a sorted T cell fraction (not recorded which). The receptors originated from a male donor with ankylosing spondylitis or in good health (not recorded which). CDR3s include the opening cysteine and the closing phenylalanine or tryptophan.

j_gene: TRBJ2-2
v_gene: TRBV4-1
CDR3aa: CASSQYRTNTGELFF

j_gene: TRBJ1-1
v_gene: TRBV3-1
CDR3aa: CASSHPGTGLTEAFF

j_gene: TRBJ2-1
v_gene: TRBV6-1
CDR3aa: CASSPAVYNEQFF

j_gene: TRBJ2-1
v_gene: TRBV5-1
CDR3aa: CASRSTIYDRADNEQFF

j_gene: TRBJ2-6
v_gene: TRBV9
CDR3aa: CASSVALTGANVLTF

j_gene: TRBJ2-5
v_gene: TRBV25-1
CDR3aa: CASVKGTSGETQYF

j_gene: TRBJ2-7
v_gene: TRBV29-1
CDR3aa: CSVRGGQDYEQYF

j_gene: TRBJ1-1
v_gene: TRBV6-6
CDR3aa: CASSYSNTAEAFF

j_gene: TRBJ2-2
v_gene: TRBV20-1
CDR3aa: CSARSFSNTGELFF

j_gene: TRBJ2-1
v_gene: TRBV5-1
CDR3aa: CASSLVLGTYNEQFF

j_gene: TRBJ2-5
v_gene: TRBV4-3
CDR3aa: CASSQDRVMPQETQYF

j_gene: TRBJ2-3
v_gene: TRBV7-9
CDR3aa: CASSFIWSSGTDTQYF

j_gene: TRBJ1-1
v_gene: TRBV7-9
CDR3aa: CASSFGDLGAEAFF

j_gene: TRBJ2-3
v_gene: TRBV7-9
CDR3aa: CASSQASGSRDTQYF

j_gene: TRBJ2-7
v_gene: TRBV29-1
CDR3aa: CSVMQVGYTYEQYF

j_gene: TRBJ2-7
v_gene: TRBV7-7
CDR3aa: CASSSDLSSYEQYF

j_gene: TRBJ1-4
v_gene: TRBV20-1
CDR3aa: CRLGFGEKLFF

j_gene: TRBJ2-7
v_gene: TRBV5-6
CDR3aa: CASSLGVDLSEQYF

j_gene: TRBJ1-3
v_gene: TRBV29-1
CDR3aa: CSVEDSSGNTIYF

j_gene: TRBJ2-5
v_gene: TRBV4-1
CDR3aa: CASSQVGQETQYF

j_gene: TRBJ1-5
v_gene: TRBV11-2
CDR3aa: CASSLHGQGAGNQPQHF

j_gene: TRBJ2-2
v_gene: TRBV29-1
CDR3aa: CSAGAENTGELFF

j_gene: TRBJ2-3
v_gene: TRBV20-1
CDR3aa: CSARETSGRWADTQYF

j_gene: TRBJ2-7
v_gene: TRBV3-1
CDR3aa: CASSHPGQSYEQYF

j_gene: TRBJ2-5
v_gene: TRBV12-3/TRBV12-4
CDR3aa: CASSRDGQETQYF

j_gene: TRBJ2-2
v_gene: TRBV7-9
CDR3aa: CASSLAPGGQNTGELFF

j_gene: TRBJ1-1
v_gene: TRBV11-1
CDR3aa: CASSPIDDRGQVVNTEAFF

j_gene: TRBJ2-1
v_gene: TRBV6-4
CDR3aa: CASSLRAGVHNEQFF

j_gene: TRBJ2-7
v_gene: TRBV5-1
CDR3aa: CASSLDFGSPTRVGYEQYF

j_gene: TRBJ2-1
v_gene: TRBV12-3/TRBV12-4
CDR3aa: CASLRRDENEQFF

j_gene: TRBJ2-1
v_gene: TRBV7-2
CDR3aa: CASSLLLAGGDEQFF

j_gene: TRBJ2-1
v_gene: TRBV9
CDR3aa: CASSVGSSPLNEQFF

j_gene: TRBJ2-6
v_gene: TRBV20-1
CDR3aa: CSARDTSGANVLTF

j_gene: TRBJ2-2
v_gene: TRBV18
CDR3aa: CASSRTGWGLTGELFF

j_gene: TRBJ2-7
v_gene: TRBV7-2
CDR3aa: CASSPGTGSFCEQYF

j_gene: TRBJ1-5
v_gene: TRBV6-2/TRBV6-3
CDR3aa: CASSYGTGNQPQHF

j_gene: TRBJ1-3
v_gene: TRBV27
CDR3aa: CASSRQGSSGNTIYF

j_gene: TRBJ2-1
v_gene: TRBV12-3/TRBV12-4
CDR3aa: CASRGSGVRSYNEQFF

j_gene: TRBJ2-7
v_gene: TRBV6-5
CDR3aa: CASSYGVFGPSYEQYF

j_gene: TRBJ2-2
v_gene: TRBV29-1
CDR3aa: CSVQRESTGELFF

j_gene: TRBJ2-3
v_gene: TRBV2
CDR3aa: CASSPRTFTSTDTQYF

j_gene: TRBJ2-1
v_gene: TRBV14
CDR3aa: CASSQDKSGDTAYNEQFF

j_gene: TRBJ1-2
v_gene: TRBV5-1
CDR3aa: CASSWLSTFGYTF

j_gene: TRBJ2-7
v_gene: TRBV5-6
CDR3aa: CASSAPTGQGAYEQYF

j_gene: TRBJ2-1
v_gene: TRBV20-1
CDR3aa: CSAQGRAGLAYNEQFF

j_gene: TRBJ2-2
v_gene: TRBV5-1
CDR3aa: CASNPYRAANTGELFF

j_gene: TRBJ2-5
v_gene: TRBV18
CDR3aa: CASSPDRGLQETQYF

j_gene: TRBJ1-2
v_gene: TRBV12-5
CDR3aa: CASGPWTGNVGYTF

j_gene: TRBJ2-2
v_gene: TRBV12-3/TRBV12-4
CDR3aa: CASSYHRDGYTGELFF

j_gene: TRBJ2-2
v_gene: TRBV15
CDR3aa: CATRTFDGGELFF

j_gene: TRBJ2-3
v_gene: TRBV6-1
CDR3aa: CASSEDRGGEGTDTQYF

j_gene: TRBJ2-5
v_gene: TRBV2
CDR3aa: CASSEGTSQETQYF

j_gene: TRBJ2-7
v_gene: TRBV7-9
CDR3aa: CASSLDQGRHEQYF

j_gene: TRBJ2-3
v_gene: TRBV4-3
CDR3aa: CASSQVLAGVADTQYF

j_gene: TRBJ2-3
v_gene: TRBV29-1
CDR3aa: CSIHGLAGGDTQYF

j_gene: TRBJ2-7
v_gene: TRBV20-1
CDR3aa: CSATWRRGDEQYF

j_gene: TRBJ2-7
v_gene: TRBV15
CDR3aa: CATSRDQGQQSYEQYF

j_gene: TRBJ2-7
v_gene: TRBV9
CDR3aa: CASSEGAETYEQYF

j_gene: TRBJ2-7
v_gene: TRBV7-2
CDR3aa: CASSDYSSYEQYF